The clone carrying this T cell receptor (beta chain) occurred once. What it binds is not known. CDR3 length: 15 residues. Germline CDR1 and CDR2: MNHEY and SVGAGI. V shed 6 bases, J shed 5 bases, and the junction held 10 bases outside the gene matches. The data belong to a study of cytomegalovirus exposure and HLA in healthy donors. Study results and limitations: The authors listed 150 or so TCR beta chains as cytomegalovirus-associated. More clonal expansion characterized HLA-associated TCR beta chains than equally common others in a later analysis.

The primer mix had 60 Vbeta and 13 Jbeta primers. Clones were sequenced by immunoSEQ multiplex PCR, and TCRdb holds only the in-frame ones, with some missing. The repertoire consists of over 150,000 clones, with roughly three quarters occurring once and the leading ten covering around 7%. The specimen was PBMCs. The rearrangement links TRBV6-5 to TRBJ2-3; 8 bases are shared with TRBD1. This TCR derives from a male donor in good health and CMV-seropositive. The CDR3 nucleotides read TGTGCCAGCAGCCAGATGACAGGGGCCCAAGATACGCAGTATTTT. This codes for CASSQMTGAQDTQYF.